The 27 T cell receptor beta chains listed next were all sequenced from one sample in a study of CD8+ T cells in alopecia areata. Sequencing relied on a cDNA template that was reverse transcribed from extracted RNA. Here immunoSEQ multiplex PCR was the method, and the copy in TCRdb shows in-frame clones only, minus some. This sample has 90,000 to 120,000 clones; 55% to 70% occur once, and the top ten carry more than 20%. The material sequenced was NKG2D-low CD8+ T cells sorted from blood. These TCRs come from a human donor with alopecia areata.

Only one count was recorded for this clone. The chain employs TRBV5-1 and TRBJ2-3; 10 bases map to TRBD2. V lost 0 bases and J lost 3; bases outside the gene matches: 4. The V gene's germline CDR1 is SGHRS and CDR2 YFSETQ. This CDR3 comprises 16 residues. CDR3: CASSLGTSGLTDTQYF. The DNA of the CDR3 is TGCGCCAGCAGCTTGGGGACTAGCGGACTTACAGATACGCAGTATTTT. The whole variable domain, remainder taken from reference TRBV5-1 and TRBJ2-3, is KAGVTQTPRYLIKTRGQQVTLSCSPISGHRSVSWYQQTPGQGLQFLFEYFSETQRNKGNFPGRFSGRQFSNSRSEMNVSTLELGDSALYLCASSLGTSGLTDTQYFGPGTRLTVL.

V gene TRBV4-1 combines with J gene TRBJ2-3, with D unresolved. The germline V gene encodes CDR1 MGHRA and CDR2 YSYEKL. This CDR3 comprises 13 residues. With 0 bases removed from V and 4 bases from J, the gap between germline ends came to 5 bases. The CDR3 here is CASSQDLADTQYF. DNA for the CDR3: TGCGCCAGCAGCCAAGACTTAGCAGATACGCAGTATTTT.

In this sample, this clone turned up a few times. The chain links TRBV28 to TRBJ1-4; D remains ambiguous. Germline V CDR1 and CDR2: MDHEN, SYDVKM. The CDR3 runs 18 residues. The ends were cut back, 5 bases at V and 6 bases at J, with 25 bases in the middle. The CDR3 sequence: CASSLYIEFVPGDEKLFF. DNA for the CDR3: TGTGCCAGCAGTCTTTATATCGAGTTTGTCCCGGGAGATGAAAAACTGTTTTTT.

V and J are TRBV6-5 and TRBJ2-1; 11 bases agree with TRBD2. From germline, CDR1 is MNHEY and CDR2 SVGAGI. CDR3 length: 16 residues. The trim removed 0 bases at V and 9 bases at J, leaving 7 bases unmatched. The CDR3 here is CASSYSSLAGGSEQFF. The CDR3 DNA sequence: TGTGCCAGCAGTTACTCGTCGTTAGCGGGAGGGAGTGAGCAGTTCTTC.

This sequence joins TRBV4-1 and TRBJ2-1, with D hard to call. The germline gives CDR1 MGHRA, CDR2 YSYEKL. The CDR3 contains 12 residues. The V gene lost 1 base and the J gene lost 9 bases, with 7 bases spanning the gap. CDR3 in amino acids: CASSQGLGEQFF. The CDR3 bases are TGCGCCAGCAGCCAAGGGTTGGGTGAGCAGTTCTTC.

This clone was counted once. J is TRBJ2-1 and V is TRBV7-9; possible D gene TRBD2, 6 bases. This CDR3 has 15 amino acids. Germline CDR1 is SEHNR and CDR2 is FQNEAQ (reference sequence). The CDR3 DNA reads TGTTCTTCGGAGGGCAGTAAGAGCTCCTACAATGAGCAGTTCTTC. Translated, it gives CSSEGSKSSYNEQFF.

This clone was detected only a few times. This chain links TRBV5-1 with TRBJ2-5; 13 bases are shared with TRBD2. Germline-derived CDR1 and CDR2 are SGHRS and YFSETQ. CDR3 size: 19 residues. V was clipped by 4 bases and J by 5 bases; unmatched bases: 17. CDR3 bases: TGCGCCAGCAGCCAGGGACTAGCGGGATCGGTTTTCTTTATGGAGACCCAGTACTTC. Translation: CASSQGLAGSVFFMETQYF. Supplemented by reference TRBV5-1 and TRBJ2-5, the full variable domain reads KAGVTQTPRYLIKTRGQQVTLSCSPISGHRSVSWYQQTPGQGLQFLFEYFSETQRNKGNFPGRFSGRQFSNSRSEMNVSTLELGDSALYLCASSQGLAGSVFFMETQYFGPGTRLLVL.

In this sample, this clone turned up a few times. The V and J genes are TRBV7-3 and TRBJ2-3, with 7 bases aligning to TRBD2. This CDR3 contains 14 residues. V shed 5 bases and J 4 bases; nucleotides not matched to a gene: 6. CDR1 and CDR2 (germline): SGHTA, FQGTGA. CDR3 DNA: TGTGCCAGCAGCCCAGGACTAGAAGCAGATACGCAGTATTTT. Protein product: CASSPGLEADTQYF.

This rearrangement joins TRBV15 to TRBJ2-7; TRBD2 agrees at 7 bases. From germline, CDR1 is LNHNV and CDR2 YYDKDF (reference sequence). Germline trimming cut 3 bases from V and 6 bases from J; bases unmatched to any gene: 11. This CDR3 comprises 15 residues. This CDR3 is CATSSEQRDLSEQYF. The CDR3 DNA sequence: TGTGCCACCAGCAGTGAACAGCGGGACCTGAGCGAGCAGTACTTC.

The chain uses TRBV27 and TRBJ1-5; D gene uncertain. Germline V CDR1 and CDR2: MNHEY, SMNVEV (reference sequence). This CDR3 is 15 amino acids long. V lost 8 bases and J 2 bases, leaving 16 bases between the germline ends. The CDR3 DNA reads TGTGCCAGCGGCGTTGCTCTCGGGGGCAATCAGCCCCAGCATTTT. Translated, it gives CASGVALGGNQPQHF.

Comments on this clone: A much larger clone lies a single base off, so this may be a read error. The CDR3 protein is CASSQEGGTSGSDTQYF. The DNA of the CDR3 is TGCGCCAGCAGCCAAGAAGGCGGGACTAGCGGATCAGATACGCAGTATTTT. The chain combines TRBV4-1 with TRBJ2-3, with TRBD2 matching over 11 bases. V lost 0 bases and J lost 4; bases outside the gene matches: 6. In germline, CDR1 is MGHRA, CDR2 YSYEKL. This CDR3 is built from 17 residues.

This chain uses TRBV6-1 with TRBJ1-1; tentative D call: TRBD1 (5 bases). The germline gives CDR1 MNHNS, CDR2 SASEGT. Between the trimmed V and J ends, which lost 7 bases and 4 bases, there was a span of 19 bases. The CDR3 is 15 amino acids. The CDR3 protein is CASIRPQVGGTEAFF. The DNA of the CDR3 is TGTGCCAGCATTCGGCCCCAGGTTGGGGGCACTGAAGCTTTCTTT.

V and J are TRBV27 and TRBJ2-1; 9 bases line up with TRBD2. Trimming cost V 5 bases and J 10 bases; bases outside gene matches: 12. Per the germline V gene, CDR1 is MNHEY and CDR2 is SMNVEV (reference sequence). The CDR3 loop spans 15 amino acids. The CDR3 protein is CASSPTSGGLVEQFF. The CDR3 DNA follows: TGTGCCAGCAGTCCGACTAGCGGAGGTCTCGTGGAGCAGTTCTTC.

This clone was seen a single time. The chain links TRBV15 to TRBJ1-5; D not resolved. Germline V CDR1 and CDR2: LNHNV, YYDKDF (reference sequence). Trimming took 2 bases from V and 3 from J, leaving 8 bases between them. CDR3 length: 14 amino acids. CDR3 residues: CATSRQTVNQPQHF. DNA for the CDR3: TGTGCCACCAGCAGACAAACGGTCAATCAGCCCCAGCATTTT.

CDR3 region: CASSEVNYGYTF. The CDR3 nucleotides read TGTGCCAGCAGTGAGGTCAACTATGGCTACACCTTC. This chain connects TRBV2 to TRBJ1-2, with D unclear. CDR3 length: 12 residues. The germline V gene encodes CDR1 SNHLY and CDR2 FYNNEI. The V gene lost 3 bases and the J gene lost 2 bases, with 4 bases spanning the gap.

V is TRBV6-1 and J is TRBJ2-7, with D perhaps TRBD1 or TRBD2 (5 bases each). The CDR3 length is 14 residues. Trimming removed 3 bases from V and 2 bases from J, with 11 bases in between. Germline CDR1 MNHNS, CDR2 SASEGT. The CDR3 DNA reads TGTGCCAGCAGTGACTGGCAGGGACCCTACGAGCAGTACTTC. Encoded protein: CASSDWQGPYEQYF.

This clone was counted a few times. In DNA form, the CDR3 reads TGTGCCAGCAGCCCAGACAGGGACTCTGGAAACACCATATATTTT. It translates to CASSPDRDSGNTIYF. The rearrangement uses TRBV7-9 and TRBJ1-3; 7 nucleotides line up with TRBD1. The junction had 4 bases not matched to a gene; V was cut back by 5 bases and J by 0 bases. From germline, CDR1 is SEHNR and CDR2 FQNEAQ (reference sequence). CDR3 size: 15 residues.

The chain is built from TRBV19 and TRBJ2-1; D is undetermined. Germline CDR1 reads LNHDA; CDR2 reads SQIVND (reference sequence). The CDR3 spans 14 residues. V shed 2 bases and J shed 4 bases, with 9 bases lying between them. This CDR3 reads CASSISIGYNEQFF. The CDR3 DNA is TGTGCCAGTAGTATATCGATCGGGTACAATGAGCAGTTCTTC.

J is TRBJ2-1 and V is TRBV29-1; 8 bases line up with TRBD1. V lost 6 bases, J lost 2 bases, and 6 bases stayed unmatched. CDR3 length: 14 residues. Germline CDR1 and CDR2: SQVTM and ANQGSEA. The CDR3 reads CSVGRQGPYNEQFF. The CDR3 region has the DNA TGCAGCGTCGGAAGACAGGGGCCCTACAATGAGCAGTTCTTC.

There are a few counts of this clone. The chain recombines TRBV5-5 with TRBJ1-2; 9 nucleotides align to TRBD1. The CDR3 contains 14 residues. The V gene's germline CDR1 is SGHKS and CDR2 YYEKEE (reference sequence). The ends lost 4 bases at V and 6 bases at J; junction bases unmatched: 7. The CDR3 is CASSLQGARHGYTF. The CDR3 nucleotides read TGTGCCAGCAGCCTACAGGGGGCGAGGCATGGCTACACCTTC.

CDR3: CASSLAGTLYNEQFF. The CDR3 DNA sequence: TGTGCCAGCAGCTTAGCGGGGACTCTCTACAATGAGCAGTTCTTC. The chain uses TRBV7-6 and TRBJ2-1; weak D call: TRBD2 (6 bases). V dropped 0 bases and J dropped 3 bases, with 9 bases sitting between them. In germline, CDR1 is SGHVS, CDR2 FNYEAQ. The CDR3 loop spans 15 amino acids.

There are a few counts of this clone. The V call is TRBV27, the J call TRBJ2-5; TRBD1 matches at 7 bases. The CDR3 sequence is 15 residues long. The V gene end was trimmed by 5 bases and the J gene end by 1 base; junction bases not matched to a gene: 7. In germline, CDR1 is MNHEY, CDR2 SMNVEV (reference sequence). CDR3 bases: TGTGCCAGCAGTCTGACAGGGCGACTCCAAGAGACCCAGTACTTC. This sequence encodes CASSLTGRLQETQYF.

The rearrangement uses TRBV18 and TRBJ2-3; no clear D gene. The CDR3 length is 12 residues. Trimming took 6 bases from V and 2 from J, leaving 6 bases between them. CDR1 is KGHSH, CDR2 LQKENI, per germline. CDR3 protein: CASSLDTDTQYF. For the CDR3, the DNA is TGTGCCAGCTCCCTGGACACAGATACGCAGTATTTT.

This chain connects TRBV2 to TRBJ1-1; TRBD1 agrees at 8 bases. Germline values: CDR1 SNHLY, CDR2 FYNNEI. The CDR3 consists of 16 residues. The V segment lost 3 bases and the J segment 1 base; nucleotides outside the gene matches: 7. CDR3 region: CASSEEVGQGNTEAFF. DNA for the CDR3: TGTGCCAGCAGTGAGGAAGTTGGACAGGGGAACACTGAAGCTTTCTTT. Together with reference TRBV2 and TRBJ1-1, the CDR3 gives the full variable domain: EPEVTQTPSHQVTQMGQEVILRCVPISNHLYFYWYRQILGQKVEFLVSFYNNEISEKSEIFDDQFSVERPDGSNFTLKIRSTKLEDSAMYFCASSEEVGQGNTEAFFGQGTRLTVV.

This sequence joins TRBV14 and TRBJ1-2; D is perhaps TRBD1 (5 bases). Trimming stripped 0 bases from V and 3 bases from J, with 14 bases between. The CDR3 spans 16 residues. Germline loops: CDR1 SGHDN, CDR2 FVKESK. This CDR3 reads CASSQEWGLIDYGYTF. Written as DNA, the CDR3 is TGTGCCAGCAGCCAAGAGTGGGGCCTCATTGACTATGGCTACACCTTC.

This clone was detected many times. As DNA, the CDR3 is TGCGCCAGCAGCTCCGAACTAGCGAGCTACGAGCAGTACTTC. This gives the protein CASSSELASYEQYF. This sequence joins TRBV5-1 and TRBJ2-7; 7 bases align to TRBD2. The CDR3 is 14 residues long. CDR1 SGHRS and CDR2 YFSETQ come from the germline V gene. The trim removed 3 bases at V and 3 bases at J, leaving 6 bases unmatched.

This rearrangement joins TRBV11-2 to TRBJ2-1, with D tentatively TRBD2 (5 bases). The CDR3 runs to 12 residues. CDR1 and CDR2 (germline): SGHAT, FQNNGV. The V end was cut by 5 bases, the J end by 4 bases, with 6 bases between. The CDR3 is CASSREYNEQFF. The CDR3 nucleotides read TGTGCCAGCAGCCGGGAATACAATGAGCAGTTCTTC. Based on the CDR3 plus reference TRBV11-2 and TRBJ2-1, the full variable domain is EAGVAQSPRYKIIEKRQSVAFWCNPISGHATLYWYQQILGQGPKLLIQFQNNGVVDDSQLPKDRFSAERLKGVDSTLKIQPAKLEDSAVYLCASSREYNEQFFGPGTRLTVL.